This is a list of T cell receptor beta chains from one sample in a study of T cell responses to AZD1222 COVID-19 vaccine. Assay used: immunoSEQ multiplex PCR; TCRdb lists only in-frame clones, some missing. The sample gives approximately 60,000 clones, 80% to 90% of which show up once; around 18% is in the top ten. Sample: peripheral blood, taken on day 0 of AZD1222 vaccination. The receptors originated from an adult in good health. Both conserved end residues are part of each CDR3. D genes are given only for firm matches. Expanded clones are given a class, and other clones once, few, many or no size at all.

d_call: .
j_call: TRBJ2-3
clone_size: .
v_call: TRBV6-5
cdr3_aa: CASSSTRRTDTDTQYF
cdr3_nt: TGTGCCAGCAGTTCCACCAGACGGACTGACACAGATACGCAGTATTTT

d_call: .
j_call: TRBJ2-7
clone_size: .
v_call: TRBV19
cdr3_aa: CASKDRTSSYEQYF
cdr3_nt: TGTGCCAGCAAGGACAGAACCAGCTCCTACGAGCAGTACTTC

d_call: .
j_call: TRBJ1-3
clone_size: .
v_call: TRBV5-5
cdr3_aa: CASSSFTGSSGNTIYF
cdr3_nt: TGTGCCAGCAGCTCGTTTACAGGGAGCTCTGGAAACACCATATATTTT

d_call: .
j_call: TRBJ2-2
clone_size: once
v_call: TRBV6-2/TRBV6-3
cdr3_aa: CASSYFRVTGELFF
cdr3_nt: TGTGCCAGCAGTTATTTTCGGGTTACCGGGGAGCTGTTTTTT

d_call: .
j_call: TRBJ1-1
clone_size: .
v_call: TRBV19
cdr3_aa: CASKVTEVDTEAFF
cdr3_nt: TGTGCCAGTAAGGTAACAGAGGTGGACACTGAAGCTTTCTTT

d_call: .
j_call: TRBJ2-1
clone_size: .
v_call: TRBV19
cdr3_aa: CASSIADGFGAGPLFF
cdr3_nt: TGTGCCAGTAGTATAGCCGACGGATTCGGGGCGGGCCCTCTGTTCTTC

d_call: .
j_call: TRBJ1-4
clone_size: few
v_call: TRBV30
cdr3_aa: CAFITKGNPNEKLFF
cdr3_nt: TGTGCCTTCATTACCAAGGGGAATCCTAATGAAAAACTGTTTTTT

d_call: .
j_call: TRBJ2-3
clone_size: .
v_call: TRBV3-1/TRBV3-2
cdr3_aa: CASSRAAGSSAGTQYF
cdr3_nt: TGTGCCAGCAGCCGAGCAGCCGGGTCCTCGGCCGGCACGCAGTATTTT

d_call: .
j_call: TRBJ1-1
clone_size: .
v_call: TRBV6-5
cdr3_aa: CASSYGQSAAGTEAFF
cdr3_nt: TGTGCCAGCAGTTACGGTCAGAGTGCGGCTGGCACTGAAGCTTTCTTT

d_call: .
j_call: TRBJ1-5
clone_size: .
v_call: TRBV4-3
cdr3_aa: CASSQEGGRGSNQPQHF
cdr3_nt: TGCGCCAGCAGCCAAGAAGGTGGCAGGGGCAGCAATCAGCCCCAGCATTTT

d_call: TRBD2
j_call: TRBJ2-1
clone_size: once
v_call: TRBV24-1
cdr3_aa: CATRPGTSGLNEQFF
cdr3_nt: TGTGCCACCAGACCGGGGACTAGCGGGTTGAATGAGCAGTTCTTC

d_call: .
j_call: TRBJ2-1
clone_size: .
v_call: TRBV4-3
cdr3_aa: CASSQDGFNEQFF
cdr3_nt: TGCGCCAGCAGCCAAGATGGGTTCAATGAGCAGTTCTTC

d_call: TRBD1
j_call: TRBJ1-1
clone_size: once
v_call: TRBV10-3
cdr3_aa: CASHVDRGGSNTEAFF
cdr3_nt: TGTGCCAGCCACGTAGACAGGGGGGGATCGAACACTGAAGCTTTCTTT

d_call: .
j_call: TRBJ1-2
clone_size: .
v_call: TRBV3-1/TRBV3-2
cdr3_aa: CASSQAAGTRGYTF
cdr3_nt: TGTGCCAGCAGCCAAGCGGCAGGAACGAGGGGCTACACCTTC

d_call: .
j_call: TRBJ1-2
clone_size: .
v_call: TRBV9
cdr3_aa: CASSPSDTNYGYTF
cdr3_nt: TGTGCCAGCAGCCCCAGCGACACTAACTATGGCTACACCTTC